The 15 T cell receptor beta chains given below trace back to one sample, sequenced in a study of T cell repertoires in cytomegalovirus infection. TCRdb called the reads again in MiXCR, with one record for every CDR3 protein. The sample contains roughly 300,000 distinct CDR3 sequences, more than 9% of which appear only once. Sequencing was carried out using PBMCs. The receptors originated from a human donor in good health (CMV status not recorded). Some clones in this sample may be carry-over from other donors' samples.

This clonotype was counted many times. The chain uses TRBV12-3 or TRBV12-4 and TRBJ1-4, with TRBD1 as a possible D gene (6 bases). The CDR3 is 12 amino acids. The V end lost 8 bases, the J end lost 10 bases, and 14 bases lay between the germline ends. CDR3 sequence: CASRRGEGKLFF. The CDR3, as DNA: TGTGCCAGCCGGAGGGGGGAGGGAAAACTGTTTTTT.

V is TRBV10-3 and J is TRBJ1-1; 12 bases are a match to TRBD1. The germline CDR1 and CDR2 sequences are ENHRY and SYGVKD. CDR3 length: 16 amino acids. V was pared by 1 base and J by 2 bases, with 2 bases of the junction left unmatched. CDR3 nucleotide sequence: TGTGCCATCAGTGAGTTAGGGACAGGGGGCAACACTGAAGCTTTCTTT. Protein sequence: CAISELGTGGNTEAFF.

This clonotype was detected only a few times. This chain uses TRBV28 with TRBJ1-1; the match to TRBD1 covers 7 bases. V lost 10 bases to trimming and J lost 1 base; unmatched junction nucleotides: 9. This CDR3 spans 14 amino acids. Per germline, CDR1 MDHEN and CDR2 SYDVKM. The CDR3 spells CATLVRTGNTEAFF. The CDR3, as DNA: TGTGCCACCCTGGTGCGGACAGGGAACACTGAAGCTTTCTTT.

CDR3 sequence reads: CASSEAIAGLGYTF. CDR3 nucleotides: TGTGCCAGCAGTGAAGCGATCGCAGGGCTCGGCTACACCTTC. The chain couples TRBV2 to TRBJ1-2; a weak D match, TRBD1 (5 bases). There are 14 residues in the CDR3. The germline V gene has CDR1 SNHLY and CDR2 FYNNEI. Between the trimmed V and J ends, which lost 0 bases and 8 bases, there was a span of 13 bases. Complete variable domain (other parts from reference TRBV2 and TRBJ1-2): EPEVTQTPSHQVTQMGQEVILRCVPISNHLYFYWYRQILGQKVEFLVSFYNNEISEKSEIFDDQFSVERPDGSNFTLKIRSTKLEDSAMYFCASSEAIAGLGYTFGSGTRLTVV.

This chain joins TRBV28 and TRBJ1-2; the D is unclear. V dropped 3 bases and J dropped 1 base, with 12 bases sitting between them. Germline loops: CDR1 MDHEN, CDR2 SYDVKM. The CDR3 runs 15 residues. The CDR3 spells CASSFGVSFNYGYTF. The CDR3 DNA reads as TGTGCCAGCAGTTTTGGGGTCAGCTTTAACTATGGCTACACCTTC.

At least ten counts were recorded for this clonotype. CDR3 in amino acids: CASSTLAGGQADTQYF. The CDR3 DNA is TGTGCCAGCAGCACTTTAGCGGGGGGCCAGGCAGATACGCAGTATTTT. The chain has TRBV7-9 and TRBJ2-3; 10 nucleotides match TRBD2. This CDR3 comprises 16 residues. V was pared by 5 bases and J by 4 bases, with 9 bases of the junction left unmatched. Germline values: CDR1 SEHNR, CDR2 FQNEAQ (reference sequence).

In DNA form, the CDR3 reads TGCGCCAGCAGCCCGGGCGCAGGGTCTGGTGAAAAACTGTTTTTT. Translation: CASSPGAGSGEKLFF. This chain connects TRBV5-1 to TRBJ1-4; D perhaps matches TRBD1 (5 bases). Germline V gene data show CDR1 as SGHRS and CDR2 as YFSETQ. Trimming took off 4 bases at V and 7 bases at J, with 17 bases between the two ends. This CDR3 is built from 15 residues.

Ten or more counts support this clonotype. The chain recombines TRBV2 with TRBJ2-2, with D possibly TRBD2 on 6 matching bases. Germline values: CDR1 SNHLY, CDR2 FYNNEI. Trimming shortened V by 7 bases and J by 0 bases, and 12 bases separated the two germline ends. This CDR3 has 15 residues. The CDR3 DNA follows: TGTGCCAGCAAAATGGAGGGAACGAACACCGGGGAGCTGTTTTTT. Encoded protein: CASKMEGTNTGELFF. Full variable domain (outside the CDR3, taken from reference TRBV2 and TRBJ2-2): EPEVTQTPSHQVTQMGQEVILRCVPISNHLYFYWYRQILGQKVEFLVSFYNNEISEKSEIFDDQFSVERPDGSNFTLKIRSTKLEDSAMYFCASKMEGTNTGELFFGEGSRLTVL.

The table lists this clonotype with a few counts. The V call is TRBV25-1, the J call TRBJ1-2; 7 bases match TRBD1. The germline V gene has CDR1 MGHDK and CDR2 SYGVNS. V lost 3 bases to trimming and J lost 6 bases; unmatched junction nucleotides: 7. The CDR3 sequence is 14 residues long. The CDR3 DNA reads TGTGCCAGCAGTGAGTACAGGGGTGGCGATGGCTACACCTTC. It translates to CASSEYRGGDGYTF.

This clonotype was seen at least ten times. The chain's CDR3 is CSAPRAGLEETQYF. CDR3 DNA: TGCAGTGCACCCCGGGCGGGACTAGAAGAGACCCAGTACTTC. The chain couples TRBV20-1 to TRBJ2-5; TRBD2 matches at 8 bases. CDR1 and CDR2 (germline): DFQATT, SNEGSKA (reference sequence). This CDR3 has 14 amino acids. Trimming removed 6 bases from V and 3 bases from J; junction bases left unmatched: 9.

This clonotype was seen ten or more times. The V call is TRBV6-1, the J call TRBJ1-2; D remains ambiguous. The CDR3 is made up of 13 amino acids. The germline V gene encodes CDR1 MNHNS and CDR2 SASEGT. Deletions cut 0 bases from V and 6 bases from J, with 8 bases between. The CDR3, as DNA: TGTGCCAGCAGTGAAGCCGGCGGGGATGGCTACACCTTC. Its translation is CASSEAGGDGYTF.

This clonotype was counted only a few times. The chain combines TRBV7-9 with TRBJ2-3; maybe TRBD2 (7 bases). V was trimmed by 5 bases and J by 2 bases, leaving 17 bases between them. The CDR3 sequence is 16 residues long. The germline V gene encodes CDR1 SEHNR and CDR2 FQNEAQ (reference sequence). The CDR3 nucleotides read TGTGCCAGCAGCCCTCTAGGGGGGGACCCCACAGATACGCAGTATTTT. Translated: CASSPLGGDPTDTQYF.

This clonotype was counted a few times. V usage is TRBV5-4 and J usage is TRBJ2-5; tentatively, D is TRBD2 (6 bases). The germline gives CDR1 SGHNT, CDR2 YYREEE (reference sequence). Deletions cut 4 bases from V and 2 bases from J, with 18 bases between. The CDR3 has 16 residues. CDR3 nucleotide sequence: TGTGCCAGCAGCGGCGGGGTCGGGCTGAGACAAGAGACCCAGTACTTC. It translates to CASSGGVGLRQETQYF.

This clonotype was detected a few times. The rearrangement links TRBV4-3 to TRBJ2-7; 9 bases fit TRBD1. Germline V gene lookup returns CDR1 LGHNA and CDR2 YSLEER. With 5 bases clipped from V and 6 bases from J, the junction kept 8 bases outside the gene matches. The CDR3 has 14 residues. Here the CDR3 DNA reads TGCGCCAGCAGCAGCGACAGGGGGGTTGGCGAGCAGTACTTC. Translation gives CASSSDRGVGEQYF.

V usage is TRBV9 and J usage is TRBJ1-6; D possibly corresponds to TRBD1 (6 bases). There are 14 residues in the CDR3. Germline loops: CDR1 SGDLS, CDR2 YYNGEE. V lost 6 bases to trimming and J lost 7 bases, with 14 bases between them. The CDR3 bases are TGTGCCAGCAACAAGGCAGGGGCAAATTCACCCCTCCACTTT. Translating it yields CASNKAGANSPLHF.